This is a list of T cell receptor beta chains from one sample in a study of blood T cell repertoires in COVID-19. Sequenced by immunoSEQ multiplex PCR; TCRdb stores in-frame clones only, minus some. The profile covers fewer than 250,000 clones, with around four fifths appearing a single time and 15% to 20% taken by the ten largest. Sequenced sample: peripheral blood. These receptors came from a human donor in a cohort sampled during active COVID-19. CDR3s include the opening cysteine and the closing phenylalanine or tryptophan. The D gene is left open where the match is weak. The size field is filled for only some rows; it gives once, few, many or a size class.

CDR3 length	J gene	clone size	D gene	V gene	CDR3 DNA	CDR3 protein
16	TRBJ1-5	.	.	TRBV3-1/TRBV3-2	TGTGCCAGCAGCCAAGGGTCTGAGTATAGCAATCAGCCCCAGCATTTT	CASSQGSEYSNQPQHF
14	TRBJ2-3	.	.	TRBV5-6	TGTGCCAGCAGCACCTATATCAGGACAGATACGCAGTATTTT	CASSTYIRTDTQYF
15	TRBJ2-1	.	.	TRBV29-1	TGCAGCGTTGAGGAGGTTGGTAGCGCCTACAATGAGCAGTTCTTC	CSVEEVGSAYNEQFF
15	TRBJ2-5	.	.	TRBV10-3	TGTGCCATCAGTGAGTCGCGGTCGAGGCGGGAGACCCAGTACTTC	CAISESRSRRETQYF
18	TRBJ1-1	.	.	TRBV19	TGTGCCAGTAACCCCGTTGCCAGGCAAAATTTTATGAACACTGAAGCTTTCTTT	CASNPVARQNFMNTEAFF
16	TRBJ2-1	.	TRBD1	TRBV28	TGTGCCAGCAGTTCCGGGACAGGGCCATGGAGCGACGAGCAGTTCTTC	CASSSGTGPWSDEQFF
18	TRBJ2-6	.	.	TRBV4-2	TGTGCCAGCAGCCAACACAACTCGAGGAGCTCTGGGGCCAACGTCCTGACTTTC	CASSQHNSRSSGANVLTF
13	TRBJ1-2	.	.	TRBV4-1	TGCGCCAGCAGCCAAGGGGAGGCCTATGGCTACACCTTC	CASSQGEAYGYTF
10	TRBJ2-7	once	.	TRBV20-1	TGCAGTGCCCCACACTACGAGCAGTACTTC	CSAPHYEQYF
13	TRBJ1-3	once	.	TRBV9	TGTGCCAGCAGCCCCCACTCTGGAAACACCATATATTTT	CASSPHSGNTIYF
15	TRBJ1-5	.	.	TRBV21-1	TGTGCCAGCAGCAAAGAGGCCAGGTACGAACAGCCCCAGCATTTT	CASSKEARYEQPQHF
15	TRBJ2-7	once	TRBD1	TRBV4-2	TGTGCCAGCAGCCAAGCTGGGACAGGATCCTACGAGCAGTACTTC	CASSQAGTGSYEQYF
13	TRBJ2-1	few	TRBD1	TRBV7-9	TGTGCCAGCAGCTGGGACAGCTACAATGAGCAGTTCTTC	CASSWDSYNEQFF
14	TRBJ2-2	.	.	TRBV14	TGTGCCAGCAGTTACACCTCTAACACCGGGGAGCTGTTTTTT	CASSYTSNTGELFF
20	TRBJ2-1	few	TRBD2	TRBV28	TGTGCCAGCAGTTTTGCGTCTCGTTTTATAACTAGCGGGCTATACAATGAGCAGTTCTTC	CASSFASRFITSGLYNEQFF
12	TRBJ1-1	many	.	TRBV6-2/TRBV6-3	TGTGCCAGCAGTTACTATGGGACAGAAGCTTTCTTT	CASSYYGTEAFF
14	TRBJ1-5	once	.	TRBV5-5	TGTGCCAGCAGCTTTACGGACGGACTTCAGCCCCAGCATTTT	CASSFTDGLQPQHF
15	TRBJ1-4	.	.	TRBV6-4	TGTGCCAGCACAGTTGTGATCAGACTAAATGAAAAACTGTTTTTT	CASTVVIRLNEKLFF
15	TRBJ1-2	.	TRBD1	TRBV27	TGTGCCAGCAGTTTTTTAGGCCAGGGGGCATCTGGCTACACCTTC	CASSFLGQGASGYTF
13	TRBJ2-1	.	.	TRBV28	TGTGCCAGCAGTTTATCGGGGTCGAGTGAGCAGTTCTTC	CASSLSGSSEQFF
14	TRBJ1-2	medium-sized	.	TRBV30	TGTGCCTGGAATTTCCGGGGGTCGAGCTATGGCTACACCTTC	CAWNFRGSSYGYTF
13	TRBJ1-1	.	.	TRBV12-3/TRBV12-4	TGTGCCAGCAGTTTTTCACAGAACACTGAAGCTTTCTTT	CASSFSQNTEAFF
16	TRBJ1-5	.	.	TRBV12-5	TGTGCTAGTGGTTTTCAATGGACAGAGAGTAATCAGCCCCAGCATTTT	CASGFQWTESNQPQHF